This passage covers 25 T cell receptor beta chains from one sample sequenced in a study of T cell changes during pregnancy in multiple sclerosis. TCRdb's table, derived via immunoSEQ multiplex PCR, lists solely in-frame clones and lacks some. This sample has approximately 34,000 clones, with 90% found just once. The specimen was CD8+ T cells from peripheral blood mononuclear cells, collected before pregnancy. These receptors were taken from a female donor with multiple sclerosis, enrolled in a pregnancy study.

This clone was counted once. V usage is TRBV29-1 and J usage is TRBJ2-7, with D perhaps TRBD1 (6 bases). Germline values: CDR1 SQVTM, CDR2 ANQGSEA. The ends were cut back, 4 bases at V and 4 bases at J, with 14 bases in the middle. CDR3 size: 13 residues. Here the CDR3 reads CSVAGAWGYEQYF. DNA for the CDR3: TGCAGCGTTGCAGGGGCGTGGGGGTACGAGCAGTACTTC.

This chain links TRBV28 with TRBJ2-7, with 9 bases identical to TRBD2. The germline V gene encodes CDR1 MDHEN and CDR2 SYDVKM. This CDR3 region has 16 residues. The ends lost 5 bases at V and 5 bases at J; junction bases unmatched: 13. The CDR3 nucleotides are TGTGCCAGCAGTCCCCGAAGCCCGGGACTAGCTCACGAGCAGTACTTC. Protein sequence: CASSPRSPGLAHEQYF.

This chain connects TRBV5-4 to TRBJ1-1; 8 bases fit TRBD1. Germline V gene data show CDR1 as SGHNT and CDR2 as YYREEE (reference sequence). Trimming at V came to 4 bases and at J to 8 bases, leaving 16 bases not matched to a gene. The CDR3 is 16 residues long. CDR3 region: CASSDVGQGLNKEAFF. DNA for the CDR3: TGTGCCAGCAGCGACGTAGGACAGGGCCTCAATAAAGAAGCTTTCTTT.

The chain employs TRBV9 and TRBJ1-3, with 8 bases matching TRBD1. Germline V gene lookup returns CDR1 SGDLS and CDR2 YYNGEE. V lost 3 bases and J lost 2; bases outside the gene matches: 4. There are 15 residues in the CDR3. CDR3 amino acids: CASSAPQGAGNTIYF. The CDR3, as DNA: TGTGCCAGCAGCGCTCCACAGGGGGCTGGAAACACCATATATTTT.

The rearrangement joins TRBV5-6 to TRBJ2-2, with D maybe TRBD1 (6 bases). Germline loops: CDR1 SGHDT, CDR2 YYEEEE. With 0 bases removed from V and 4 bases from J, the gap between germline ends came to 10 bases. CDR3 length: 15 amino acids. The CDR3, as DNA: TGTGCCAGCAGCTTGGGAGGGGGATCCACCGGGGAGCTGTTTTTT. Translated, it gives CASSLGGGSTGELFF.

The chain uses TRBV6-5 and TRBJ1-4; 11 bases agree with TRBD1. V was clipped by 2 bases and J by 7 bases; unmatched bases: 6. The CDR3 length is 16 residues. CDR1 and CDR2 (germline): MNHEY, SVGAGI. The CDR3 coding sequence is TGTGCCAGCAGTTACACGCGGGGACAGGGGGTTGAAAAACTGTTTTTT. Translation gives CASSYTRGQGVEKLFF.

The V and J genes are TRBV9 and TRBJ2-3; possible D gene TRBD2, 5 bases. Per germline, CDR1 SGDLS and CDR2 YYNGEE. V lost 3 bases and J lost 2, with 13 bases in between. The CDR3 length is 15 residues. The CDR3 DNA reads as TGTGCCAGCAGCGCGGGGAATAGGGACACAGATACGCAGTATTTT. Amino acids: CASSAGNRDTDTQYF.

This sequence joins TRBV9 and TRBJ2-3, with a possible D match to TRBD1 (6 bases). V lost 3 bases to trimming and J lost 0 bases, with 11 bases between them. The CDR3 length is 15 residues. From germline, CDR1 is SGDLS and CDR2 YYNGEE. CDR3: CASSDRTDSTDTQYF. The DNA of the CDR3 is TGTGCCAGCAGCGACCGGACAGACAGCACAGATACGCAGTATTTT.

The sample holds one count of this clone. The chain employs TRBV9 and TRBJ2-5, with 15 bases fitting TRBD2. The CDR3 has 18 amino acids. Looked up from germline, CDR1 is SGDLS and CDR2 is YYNGEE. Trimming cost V 3 bases and J 5 bases; bases outside gene matches: 11. CDR3 loop: CASSGIGTSGGIGETQYF. CDR3 nucleotides: TGTGCCAGCAGCGGCATCGGGACTAGCGGGGGGATTGGGGAGACCCAGTACTTC. Looking up the rest from reference TRBV9 and TRBJ2-5 gives the full variable domain: DSGVTQTPKHLITATGQRVTLRCSPRSGDLSVYWYQQSLDQGLQFLIQYYNGEERAKGNILERFSAQQFPDLHSELNLSSLELGDSALYFCASSGIGTSGGIGETQYFGPGTRLLVL.

The chain has TRBV10-2 and TRBJ1-2, with D possibly matching TRBD1 (5 bases). Looked up from germline, CDR1 is WSHSY and CDR2 is SAAADI. The CDR3 totals 13 residues. Deletions cut 6 bases from V and 3 bases from J, with 11 bases between. CDR3 nucleotides: TGCGCCAGCAGGAACGGGGGGGACTATGGCTACACCTTC. This encodes CASRNGGDYGYTF.

The chain is built from TRBV7-9 and TRBJ1-4, with 7 positions matching TRBD1. CDR1 and CDR2 (germline): SEHNR, FQNEAQ (reference sequence). The V gene end was trimmed by 4 bases and the J gene end by 4 bases; junction bases not matched to a gene: 3. This CDR3 has 14 amino acids. CDR3 protein: CASSSDRLNEKLFF. The CDR3 coding sequence is TGTGCCAGCAGCTCGGACAGGCTTAATGAAAAACTGTTTTTT.

The chain couples TRBV4-3 to TRBJ1-5; 7 bases map to TRBD1. CDR1 and CDR2 from the germline V gene are LGHNA and YSLEER. The CDR3 spans 16 residues. Losses at the gene ends were 4 bases for V and 0 bases for J; bases not matched to a gene: 6. The CDR3 sequence: CASSPNRGSSNQPQHF. Written as DNA, the CDR3 is TGCGCCAGCAGCCCGAACAGGGGAAGTAGCAATCAGCCCCAGCATTTT.

V and J are TRBV28 and TRBJ1-2; 7 nucleotides line up with TRBD1. This CDR3 region has 14 residues. The V gene end was trimmed by 3 bases and the J gene end by 5 bases; junction bases not matched to a gene: 6. Germline loops: CDR1 MDHEN, CDR2 SYDVKM. The CDR3 DNA is TGTGCCAGCAGTTTGCGACAGGGATTTTATGGCTACACCTTC. The encoded protein is CASSLRQGFYGYTF.

This chain joins TRBV4-1 and TRBJ2-5; perhaps TRBD1 as D (6 bases). This CDR3 region has 14 residues. Germline CDR1 is MGHRA and CDR2 is YSYEKL. Trimming took off 6 bases at V and 5 bases at J, with 16 bases between the two ends. CDR3 DNA: TGCGCCAGCAGTAAGCCAGGGGCCTTGGAGACCCAGTACTTC. Translation gives CASSKPGALETQYF.

This chain uses TRBV9 with TRBJ2-3, with D uncertain. CDR1 SGDLS and CDR2 YYNGEE come from the germline V gene. This CDR3 is 16 amino acids long. The germline V and J ends were trimmed by 3 bases and 3 bases, with 17 bases remaining between them. The CDR3: CASSEKTAQVTDTQYF. The CDR3 DNA follows: TGTGCCAGCAGCGAGAAGACTGCCCAAGTAACAGATACGCAGTATTTT. Complete variable domain (other parts from reference TRBV9 and TRBJ2-3): DSGVTQTPKHLITATGQRVTLRCSPRSGDLSVYWYQQSLDQGLQFLIQYYNGEERAKGNILERFSAQQFPDLHSELNLSSLELGDSALYFCASSEKTAQVTDTQYFGPGTRLTVL.

This clone was detected a few times. At one end the junction does not follow the germline gene, possibly because of a read error. The V and J genes are TRBV2 and TRBJ1-5; 7 nucleotides align to TRBD1. Germline CDR1 is SNHLY and CDR2 is FYNNEI. The CDR3 is 15 amino acids. CDR3: CASSEGQASNQPQHF. Written as DNA, the CDR3 is TGTGCCAGCAGCGAAGGACAGGCCAGCAATCAGCCCCAGCATTTT. Looking up the rest from reference TRBV2 and TRBJ1-5 gives the full variable domain: EPEVTQTPSHQVTQMGQEVILRCVPISNHLYFYWYRQILGQKVEFLVSFYNNEISEKSEIFDDQFSVERPDGSNFTLKIRSTKLEDSAMYFCASSEGQASNQPQHFGDGTRLSIL.

This chain connects TRBV7-6 to TRBJ1-5; perhaps TRBD1 as D (5 bases). Between the trimmed V and J ends, which lost 1 base and 5 bases, there was a span of 9 bases. CDR1 is SGHVS, CDR2 FNYEAQ, per germline. The CDR3 sequence is 14 residues long. The CDR3 bases are TGTGCCAGCAGCTTAGTGCAAGGGGATCAGCCCCAGCATTTT. Residues: CASSLVQGDQPQHF. The variable domain in full, completed from reference TRBV7-6 and TRBJ1-5, reads GAGVSQSPRYKVTKRGQDVALRCDPISGHVSLYWYRQALGQGPEFLTYFNYEAQQDKSGLPNDRFSAERPEGSISTLTIQRTEQRDSAMYRCASSLVQGDQPQHFGDGTRLSIL.

This CDR3 is CASSLASSLYGYTF. The CDR3 DNA reads as TGTGCCAGCAGCTTGGCTAGTTCTCTCTATGGCTACACCTTC. This chain joins TRBV5-6 and TRBJ1-2; no definite D call. Germline V gene sequence: CDR1 SGHDT, CDR2 YYEEEE. CDR3 length: 14 amino acids. V gave up 0 bases and J gave up 4 bases, with 10 bases separating them.

The genes are TRBV10-3 and TRBJ1-1, with D perhaps TRBD1 (5 bases). Trimming cost V 6 bases and J 6 bases, with 29 bases left between them. The germline V gene has CDR1 ENHRY and CDR2 SYGVKD. The CDR3 covers 18 residues. CDR3 bases: TGTGCCATCAGGTGGAGGCAGGAGACGGGAGGACTGGGGGCTGAAGCTTTCTTT. It encodes CAIRWRQETGGLGAEAFF.

The chain recombines TRBV2 with TRBJ2-7; no reliable D call. The CDR3 sequence is 15 residues long. Per germline, CDR1 SNHLY and CDR2 FYNNEI. V lost 0 bases and J lost 0, with 9 bases in between. The CDR3 protein is CASSEATALSYEQYF. DNA of the CDR3: TGTGCCAGCAGTGAAGCCACCGCACTCTCCTACGAGCAGTACTTC.

V is TRBV7-9 and J is TRBJ1-1; no clear D gene. The CDR3 extends over 14 amino acids. With 5 bases removed from V and 1 base from J, the gap between germline ends came to 11 bases. Germline values: CDR1 SEHNR, CDR2 FQNEAQ (reference sequence). CDR3 amino acids: CASSPPWANTEAFF. The CDR3 region has the DNA TGTGCCAGCAGCCCCCCTTGGGCGAACACTGAAGCTTTCTTT.

V is TRBV7-8 and J is TRBJ1-1, with 10 bases lining up with TRBD1. V lost 4 bases to trimming and J lost 0 bases; unmatched junction nucleotides: 2. The germline V gene has CDR1 SGHVS and CDR2 FQNEAQ. The length of the CDR3 is 15 residues. The CDR3: CASSSTGGMNTEAFF. The CDR3 nucleotides read TGTGCCAGCAGCTCGACAGGGGGCATGAACACTGAAGCTTTCTTT.

The chain links TRBV29-1 to TRBJ2-7; 9 positions agree with TRBD1. CDR3 length equals 14 residues. V lost 6 bases and J lost 1; bases outside the gene matches: 7. Germline values: CDR1 SQVTM, CDR2 ANQGSEA. CDR3 sequence: CSVRPGQGSYEQYF. The CDR3 DNA is TGCAGCGTGAGACCGGGACAGGGATCCTACGAGCAGTACTTC.

The chain has TRBV2 and TRBJ1-5; 12 nucleotides line up with TRBD1. CDR1 and CDR2 (germline): SNHLY, FYNNEI. The CDR3 length is 15 residues. V was clipped by 8 bases and J by 8 bases; unmatched bases: 10. CDR3 sequence: CASGGAGTGGEPQHF. The CDR3 DNA is TGTGCCAGCGGGGGGGCCGGGACAGGGGGCGAGCCCCAGCATTTT.

J is TRBJ1-1 and V is TRBV27, with a weak D call TRBD1 (5 bases). Per the germline V gene, CDR1 is MNHEY and CDR2 is SMNVEV (reference sequence). The CDR3 has 13 amino acids. V lost 3 bases and J 3 bases, leaving 8 bases between the germline ends. CDR3 coding DNA: TGTGCCAGCAGTTTTGGAGGGGACACTGAAGCTTTCTTT. Its protein product is CASSFGGDTEAFF.